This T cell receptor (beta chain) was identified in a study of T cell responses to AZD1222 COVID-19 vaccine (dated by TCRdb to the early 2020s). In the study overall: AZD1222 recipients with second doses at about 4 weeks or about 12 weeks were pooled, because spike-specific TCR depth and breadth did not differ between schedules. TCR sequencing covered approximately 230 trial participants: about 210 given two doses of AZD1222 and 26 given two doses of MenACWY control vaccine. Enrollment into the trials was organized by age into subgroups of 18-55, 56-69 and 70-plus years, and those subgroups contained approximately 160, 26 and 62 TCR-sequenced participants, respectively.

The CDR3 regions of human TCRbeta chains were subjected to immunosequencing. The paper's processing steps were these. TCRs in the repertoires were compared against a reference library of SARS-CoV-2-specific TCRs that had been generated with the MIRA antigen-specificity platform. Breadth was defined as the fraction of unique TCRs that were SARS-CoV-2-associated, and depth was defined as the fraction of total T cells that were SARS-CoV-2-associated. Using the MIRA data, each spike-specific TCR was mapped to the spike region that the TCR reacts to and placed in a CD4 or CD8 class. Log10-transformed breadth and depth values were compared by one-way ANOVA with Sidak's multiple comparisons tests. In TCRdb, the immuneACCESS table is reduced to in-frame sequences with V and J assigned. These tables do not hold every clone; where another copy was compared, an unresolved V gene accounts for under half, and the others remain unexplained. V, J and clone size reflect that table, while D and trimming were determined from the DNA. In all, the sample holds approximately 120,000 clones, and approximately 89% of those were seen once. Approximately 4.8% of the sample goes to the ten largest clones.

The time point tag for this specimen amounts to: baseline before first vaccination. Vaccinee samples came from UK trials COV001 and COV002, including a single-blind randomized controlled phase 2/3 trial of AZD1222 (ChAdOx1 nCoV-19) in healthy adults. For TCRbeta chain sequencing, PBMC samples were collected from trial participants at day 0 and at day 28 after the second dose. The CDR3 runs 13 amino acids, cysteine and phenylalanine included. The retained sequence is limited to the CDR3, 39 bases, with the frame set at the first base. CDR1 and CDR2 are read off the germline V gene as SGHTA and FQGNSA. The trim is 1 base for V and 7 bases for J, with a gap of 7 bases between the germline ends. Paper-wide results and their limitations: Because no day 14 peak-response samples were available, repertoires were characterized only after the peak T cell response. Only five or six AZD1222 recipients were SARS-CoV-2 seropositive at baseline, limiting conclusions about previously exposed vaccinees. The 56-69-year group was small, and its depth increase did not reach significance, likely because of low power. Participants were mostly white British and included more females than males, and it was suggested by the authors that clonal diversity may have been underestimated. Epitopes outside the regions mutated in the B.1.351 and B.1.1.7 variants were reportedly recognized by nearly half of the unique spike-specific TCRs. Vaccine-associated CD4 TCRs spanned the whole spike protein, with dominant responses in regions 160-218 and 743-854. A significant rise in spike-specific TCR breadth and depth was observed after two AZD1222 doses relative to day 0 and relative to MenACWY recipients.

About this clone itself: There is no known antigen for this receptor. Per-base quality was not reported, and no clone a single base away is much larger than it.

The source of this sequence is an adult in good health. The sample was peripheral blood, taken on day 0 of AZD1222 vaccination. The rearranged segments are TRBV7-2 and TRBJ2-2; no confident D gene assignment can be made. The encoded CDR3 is CASSLGVGGELFF. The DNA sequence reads TGTGCCAGCAGCTTAGGGGTGGGCGGGGAGCTGTTTTTT.